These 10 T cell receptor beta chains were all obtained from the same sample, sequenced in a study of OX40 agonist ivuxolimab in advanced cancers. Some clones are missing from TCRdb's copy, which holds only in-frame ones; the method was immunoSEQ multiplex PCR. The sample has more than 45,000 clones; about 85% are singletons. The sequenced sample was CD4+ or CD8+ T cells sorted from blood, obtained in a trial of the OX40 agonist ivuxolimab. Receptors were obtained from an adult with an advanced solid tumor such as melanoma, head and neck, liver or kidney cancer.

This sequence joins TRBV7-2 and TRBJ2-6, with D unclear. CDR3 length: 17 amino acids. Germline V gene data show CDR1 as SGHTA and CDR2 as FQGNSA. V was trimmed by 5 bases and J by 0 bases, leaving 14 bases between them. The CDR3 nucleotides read TGTGCCAGCAGCCCCCATGTCACATACTCTGGGGCCAACGTCCTGACTTTC. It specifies CASSPHVTYSGANVLTF.

CDR3 residues: CASTSRVQGENTGELFF. The CDR3, as DNA: TGTGCCAGCACCTCTCGGGTACAGGGGGAAAACACCGGGGAGCTGTTTTTT. This rearrangement joins TRBV28 to TRBJ2-2; 8 nucleotides line up with TRBD1. The CDR3 has 17 residues. Germline CDR1 MDHEN, CDR2 SYDVKM. V shed 7 bases and J 2 bases; nucleotides not matched to a gene: 12.

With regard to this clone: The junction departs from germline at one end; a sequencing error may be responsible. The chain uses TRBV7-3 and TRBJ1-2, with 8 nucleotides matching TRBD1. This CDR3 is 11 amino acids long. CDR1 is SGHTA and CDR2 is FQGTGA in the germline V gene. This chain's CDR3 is CASSDRDRMSF. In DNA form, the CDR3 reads TGTGCCAGCAGCGACCGGGACAGGATGTCCTTC.

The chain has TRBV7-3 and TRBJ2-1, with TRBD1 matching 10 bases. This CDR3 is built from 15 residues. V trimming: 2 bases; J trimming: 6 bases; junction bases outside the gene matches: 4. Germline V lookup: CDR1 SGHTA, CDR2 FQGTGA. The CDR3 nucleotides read TGTGCCAGCAGCTTAGGGACAGGGGAGGTCAATGAGCAGTTCTTC. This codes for CASSLGTGEVNEQFF.

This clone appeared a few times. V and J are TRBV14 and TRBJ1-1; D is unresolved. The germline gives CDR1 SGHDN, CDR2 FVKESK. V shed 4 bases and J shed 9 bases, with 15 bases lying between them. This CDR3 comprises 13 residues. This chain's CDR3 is CASSRIGVGQAFF. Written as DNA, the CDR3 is TGTGCCAGCAGCCGGATCGGTGTTGGGCAAGCTTTCTTT.

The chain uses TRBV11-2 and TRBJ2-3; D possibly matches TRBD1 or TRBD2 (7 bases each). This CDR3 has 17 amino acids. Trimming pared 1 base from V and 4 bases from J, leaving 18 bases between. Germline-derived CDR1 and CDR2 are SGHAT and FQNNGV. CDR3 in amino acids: CASSLGVQGGVADTQYF. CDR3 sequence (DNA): TGTGCCAGCAGCTTAGGCGTGCAGGGGGGGGTTGCAGATACGCAGTATTTT.

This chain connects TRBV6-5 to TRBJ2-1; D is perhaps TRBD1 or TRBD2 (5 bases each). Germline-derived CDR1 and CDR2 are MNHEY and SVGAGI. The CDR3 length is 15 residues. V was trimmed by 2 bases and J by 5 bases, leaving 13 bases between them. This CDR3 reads CASSYEWGRDNEQFF. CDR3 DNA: TGTGCCAGCAGTTACGAGTGGGGGAGAGACAATGAGCAGTTCTTC.

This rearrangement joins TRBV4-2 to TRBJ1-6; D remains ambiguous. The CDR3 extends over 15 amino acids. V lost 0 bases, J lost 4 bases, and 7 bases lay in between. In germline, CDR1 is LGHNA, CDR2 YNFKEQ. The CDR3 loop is CASSQEVIYNSPLHF. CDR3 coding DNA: TGTGCCAGCAGCCAAGAAGTTATTTATAATTCACCCCTCCACTTT.

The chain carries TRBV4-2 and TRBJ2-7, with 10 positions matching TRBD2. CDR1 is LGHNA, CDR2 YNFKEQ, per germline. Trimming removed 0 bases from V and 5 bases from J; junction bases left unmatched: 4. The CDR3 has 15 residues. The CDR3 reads CASSQETSGRHEQYF. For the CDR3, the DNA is TGTGCCAGCAGCCAAGAGACTAGCGGGCGCCACGAGCAGTACTTC.

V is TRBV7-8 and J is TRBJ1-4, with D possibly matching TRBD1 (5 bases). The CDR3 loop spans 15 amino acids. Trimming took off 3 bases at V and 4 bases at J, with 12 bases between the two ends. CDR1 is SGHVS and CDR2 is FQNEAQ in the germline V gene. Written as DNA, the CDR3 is TGTGCCAGCAGCTTTACCGGGGACGGTAATGAAAAACTGTTTTTT. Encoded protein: CASSFTGDGNEKLFF.